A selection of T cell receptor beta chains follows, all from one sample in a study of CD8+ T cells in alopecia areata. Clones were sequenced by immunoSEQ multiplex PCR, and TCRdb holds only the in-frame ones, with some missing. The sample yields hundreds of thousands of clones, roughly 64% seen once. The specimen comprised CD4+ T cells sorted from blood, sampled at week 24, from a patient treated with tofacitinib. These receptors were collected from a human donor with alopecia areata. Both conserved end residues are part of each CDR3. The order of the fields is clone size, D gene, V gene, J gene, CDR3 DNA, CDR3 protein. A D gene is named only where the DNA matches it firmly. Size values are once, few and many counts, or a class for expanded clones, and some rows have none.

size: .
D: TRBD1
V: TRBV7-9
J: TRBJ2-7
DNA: TGTGCCAGCAGCTTAGTCCAGGGGGTCCCACAGGGGTCCTACGAGCAGTACTTC
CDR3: CASSLVQGVPQGSYEQYF

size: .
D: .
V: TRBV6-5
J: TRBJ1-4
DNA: TGTGCCAGCAGTTACTCCGGAAGGGGTAATGAAAAACTGTTTTTT
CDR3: CASSYSGRGNEKLFF

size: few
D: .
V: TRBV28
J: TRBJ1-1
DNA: TGTGCCAGTCTGGGCACTGAAGCTTTCTTT
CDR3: CASLGTEAFF

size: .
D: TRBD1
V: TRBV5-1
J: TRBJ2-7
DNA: TGCGCCAGCAGCTTGATCGGACAGGGGTACTACGAGCAGTACTTC
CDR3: CASSLIGQGYYEQYF

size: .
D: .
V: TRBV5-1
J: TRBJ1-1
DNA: TGCGCCAGCAGCTTCGACAGCATGAACACTGAAGCTTTCTTT
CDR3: CASSFDSMNTEAFF

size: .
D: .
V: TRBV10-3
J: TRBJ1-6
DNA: TGTGCCATCAGTGGGACGGAGGATTCACCCCTCCACTTT
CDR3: CAISGTEDSPLHF

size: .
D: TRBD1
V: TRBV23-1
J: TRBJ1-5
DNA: TGCGCCAGCAGTCAACGACAGGGGTGTCAGCCCCAGCATTTT
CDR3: CASSQRQGCQPQHF

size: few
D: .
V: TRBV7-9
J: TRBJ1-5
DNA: TGTGCCAGCAGCTCCCCTACTGAGCCCCAGCATTTT
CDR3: CASSSPTEPQHF

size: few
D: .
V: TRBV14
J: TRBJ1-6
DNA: TGTGCCAGCAGCCAAGATCTGGAACAGAACAACCTCCACTTT
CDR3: CASSQDLEQNNLHF

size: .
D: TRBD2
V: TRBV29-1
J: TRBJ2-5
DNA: TGCAGCGTTGCGGGGACCGCCGGGACTAGCGGGGGGGTGGAGACCCAGTACTTC
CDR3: CSVAGTAGTSGGVETQYF

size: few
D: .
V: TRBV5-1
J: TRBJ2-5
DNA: TGCGCCAGCAGCTTGGGGGTAGTTCCTCAATCTCAAGAGACCCAGTACTTC
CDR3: CASSLGVVPQSQETQYF

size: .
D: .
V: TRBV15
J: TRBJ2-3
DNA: TGTGCCACCAGCATTCCCCTGGGTACGCAGTATTTT
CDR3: CATSIPLGTQYF

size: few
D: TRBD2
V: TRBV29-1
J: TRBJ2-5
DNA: TGCAGCGTGGGACTAGCGGTACAAGAGACCCAGTACTTC
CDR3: CSVGLAVQETQYF

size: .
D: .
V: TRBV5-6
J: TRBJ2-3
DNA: TGTGCCAGCAGCTTGGGTACAGGACGGGCAGATACGCAGTATTTT
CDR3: CASSLGTGRADTQYF

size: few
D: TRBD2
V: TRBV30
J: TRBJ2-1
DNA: TGTGCCTGTTTTAATAGCGGGGGGGCTCCTGAGCAGTTCTTC
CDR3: CACFNSGGAPEQFF

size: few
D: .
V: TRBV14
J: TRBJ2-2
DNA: TGTGCCAGCAGCCCCGACAGCTTACCCACCGGGGAGCTGTTTTTT
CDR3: CASSPDSLPTGELFF

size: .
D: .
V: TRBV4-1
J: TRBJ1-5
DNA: TGCGCCAGCAGCGGAGAGGGTAATCAGCCCCAGCATTTT
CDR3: CASSGEGNQPQHF

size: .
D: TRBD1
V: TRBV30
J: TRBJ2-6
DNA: TGTGCCTGGAGCGCCGGACAGGGGCTATCTGGGGCCAACGTCCTGACTTTC
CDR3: CAWSAGQGLSGANVLTF

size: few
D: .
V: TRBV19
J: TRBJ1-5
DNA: TGTGCCAGTATCATGAGAGGCAGCTATAGCAATCAGCCCCAGCATTTT
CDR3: CASIMRGSYSNQPQHF

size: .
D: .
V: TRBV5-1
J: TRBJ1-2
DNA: TGCGCCAGCAGCTATGCAGGGGACTATGGCTACACCTTC
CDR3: CASSYAGDYGYTF

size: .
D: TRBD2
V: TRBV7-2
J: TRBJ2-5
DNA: TGTGCCAGCAGCCGGGGACTAGCGGGGATCCAAGAGACCCAGTACTTC
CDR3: CASSRGLAGIQETQYF

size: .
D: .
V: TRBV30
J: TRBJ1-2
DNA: TGTGCCTGGAGTGTCCGGGGGGCCGGCTATGGCTACACCTTC
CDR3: CAWSVRGAGYGYTF

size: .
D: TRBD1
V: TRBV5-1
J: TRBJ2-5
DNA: TGCGCCAGCAGCTTGGGGGACAGGGGTCGGGAGACCCAGTACTTC
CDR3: CASSLGDRGRETQYF

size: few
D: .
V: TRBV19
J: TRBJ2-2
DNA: TGTGCCAGTACCAGGAGTAGCGGGGAGCTGTTTTTT
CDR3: CASTRSSGELFF